The text below deals with one T cell receptor (beta chain). This sample was included in a study of lymphopenia after photon versus proton radiotherapy. The method was immunoSEQ multiplex PCR; TCRdb's version includes in-frame clones alone and lacks a portion of them. The data hold some 40,000 clones, with about 90% observed a single time. The germline V and J ends were trimmed by 7 bases and 1 base, with 10 bases remaining between them. The CDR3 consists of 13 residues. CDR1 and CDR2 from the germline V gene are MDHEN and SYDVKM. This rearrangement joins TRBV28 to TRBJ2-5; D call uncertain. This receptor was obtained from a man in his fifties or sixties with cholangiocarcinoma. The sample consisted of peripheral blood, taken from a patient treated with photon-based radiotherapy. CDR3 residues: CASNRPTQETQYF. The DNA of the CDR3 is TGTGCCAGCAACAGACCGACCCAAGAGACCCAGTACTTC.